The 27 T cell receptor beta chains given below trace back to one sample, sequenced in a study of T cell responses to AZD1222 COVID-19 vaccine. Here immunoSEQ multiplex PCR was the method, and the copy in TCRdb shows in-frame clones only, minus some. Counted here are 35,000 to 45,000 clones, around three quarters occurring once; the ten biggest clones make up 3.5% to 5%. The sample consisted of peripheral blood, taken on day 0 of AZD1222 vaccination. The receptors come from an adult in good health.

This chain connects TRBV5-1 to TRBJ1-2; D ambiguous. V shed 3 bases and J shed 5 bases, with 17 bases lying between them. Germline CDR1 reads SGHRS; CDR2 reads YFSETQ. The CDR3 runs 15 residues. CDR3: CASSSTNQLGYGYTF. The CDR3 DNA follows: TGCGCCAGCAGCTCGACGAATCAGCTAGGGTATGGCTACACCTTC.

This chain connects TRBV13 to TRBJ1-1; the D gene is possibly TRBD1 (6 bases). V was cut by 5 bases and J by 5 bases, with 12 bases left in between. In germline, CDR1 is PRHDT, CDR2 FYEKMQ (reference sequence). The CDR3 has 13 residues. CDR3 nucleotides: TGTGCCAGCAGCCCTTTAGGGGGGACTGAAGCTTTCTTT. This translates into CASSPLGGTEAFF.

This rearrangement joins TRBV28 to TRBJ2-7, with TRBD1 matching 8 bases. With V trimmed by 6 bases and J by 2 bases, 6 bases remained unmatched. This CDR3 has 14 residues. CDR1 is MDHEN, CDR2 SYDVKM, per germline. CDR3 nucleotide sequence: TGTGCCAGCAGGAAACAGGGGGGAACCTACGAGCAGTACTTC. This encodes CASRKQGGTYEQYF.

The rearrangement joins TRBV28 to TRBJ1-2; no clear D gene. Germline values: CDR1 MDHEN, CDR2 SYDVKM. The CDR3 is 13 amino acids. Trimming took off 7 bases at V and 4 bases at J, with 13 bases between the two ends. Here the CDR3 DNA reads TGTGCCAGCAACTCCCAGGACCCCTATGGCTACACCTTC. Translating it yields CASNSQDPYGYTF.

This clone was detected only once. The chain employs TRBV2 and TRBJ2-3; 12 nucleotides agree with TRBD2. Trimming took 6 bases from V and 4 from J; bases not matched to a gene: 8. Per the germline V gene, CDR1 is SNHLY and CDR2 is FYNNEI. This CDR3 comprises 16 residues. CDR3 loop: CASSAYLAGGADTQYF. CDR3 DNA: TGTGCCAGCAGCGCCTACCTAGCGGGGGGGGCAGATACGCAGTATTTT.

This clone appeared a single time. The V and J genes are TRBV29-1 and TRBJ1-1; D is ambiguous. The germline V gene has CDR1 SQVTM and CDR2 ANQGSEA. The CDR3 length is 14 residues. With 2 bases removed from V and 1 base from J, the gap between germline ends came to 11 bases. CDR3 region: CSVELIGRNTEAFF. DNA for the CDR3: TGCAGCGTTGAATTGATCGGTCGGAACACTGAAGCTTTCTTT.

The chain couples TRBV6-5 to TRBJ1-1, with D perhaps matching TRBD1 (6 bases). The V gene lost 5 bases and the J gene lost 5 bases, with 15 bases spanning the gap. The CDR3 covers 14 residues. The V gene's germline CDR1 is MNHEY and CDR2 SVGAGI. For the CDR3, the DNA is TGTGCCAGCAGTCGTTTTCAGGGGAAGACTGAAGCTTTCTTT. This codes for CASSRFQGKTEAFF.

This chain links TRBV5-1 with TRBJ2-5, with 7 bases lining up with TRBD1. Per the germline V gene, CDR1 is SGHRS and CDR2 is YFSETQ. With 4 bases clipped from V and 7 bases from J, the junction kept 19 bases outside the gene matches. CDR3 length: 17 amino acids. The CDR3 DNA reads TGCGCCAGCAGCATACAACAGAGAGGCAGGGGGTTGCGGACCCAGTACTTC. Translation: CASSIQQRGRGLRTQYF.

J is TRBJ1-6 and V is TRBV30; no firm D call. V lost 2 bases, J lost 5 bases, and 13 bases lay in between. The CDR3 consists of 15 residues. In germline, CDR1 is GTSNPN, CDR2 SVGIG (reference sequence). CDR3 region: CAWSRGATDNSPLHF. In DNA, the CDR3 is TGTGCCTGGAGTCGGGGTGCCACGGATAATTCACCCCTCCACTTT.

This clone was detected a few times. V gene TRBV9 combines with J gene TRBJ2-3; TRBD2 aligns across 11 bases. CDR3 length: 17 residues. V shed 4 bases, J shed 0 bases, and the junction held 7 bases outside the gene matches. CDR1 is SGDLS and CDR2 is YYNGEE in the germline V gene. Here the CDR3 DNA reads TGTGCCAGCAGCCCGCGGGTAGCGGGGGGGAGCACAGATACGCAGTATTTT. It is translated as CASSPRVAGGSTDTQYF.

CDR3 DNA sequence: TGTGCCAGCAGTTTATCGTCGGGGTACGATCAGCCCCAGCATTTT. This gives the protein CASSLSSGYDQPQHF. The J gene is TRBJ1-5, the V gene TRBV27; D not resolved. Trimming left V 0 bases short and J 5 bases short, with 11 bases between. The CDR3 contains 15 residues. CDR1 and CDR2 (germline): MNHEY, SMNVEV (reference sequence).

The J gene is TRBJ1-6, the V gene TRBV27, with TRBD1 identical over 10 bases. Germline CDR1 MNHEY, CDR2 SMNVEV (reference sequence). The CDR3 is made up of 15 amino acids. V trimming: 5 bases; J trimming: 7 bases; junction bases outside the gene matches: 5. CDR3 DNA sequence: TGTGCCAGCAGTCCGGGGACAGGGGAGAATTCACCCCTCCACTTT. It codes for CASSPGTGENSPLHF.

This clone has only one observation. The rearrangement joins TRBV5-1 to TRBJ1-1; D is perhaps TRBD1 (5 bases). This CDR3 contains 15 residues. Between the trimmed V and J ends, which lost 0 bases and 7 bases, there was a span of 16 bases. The germline CDR1 and CDR2 sequences are SGHRS and YFSETQ. The DNA for the CDR3 is TGCGCCAGCAGCTTGGACCCGGATCCCAGGGATGAAGCTTTCTTT. Encoded protein: CASSLDPDPRDEAFF.

This chain joins TRBV6-2 or TRBV6-3 and TRBJ1-2, with TRBD1 matching 8 bases. The germline CDR1 and CDR2 sequences are MNHEY and SVGEGT. The CDR3 sequence is 14 residues long. Unmatched junction bases numbered 5, after V lost 4 bases and J lost 4 bases. The CDR3 region has the DNA TGTGCCAGCAGTTTGACAGGGGAGGCCTATGGCTACACCTTC. The encoded protein is CASSLTGEAYGYTF.

The chain has TRBV4-1 and TRBJ2-1; D gene unclear. The CDR3 runs 11 residues. Looked up from germline, CDR1 is MGHRA and CDR2 is YSYEKL. The ends were cut back, 1 base at V and 7 bases at J, with 2 bases in the middle. CDR3 DNA: TGCGCCAGCAGCCAAGGTAATGAGCAGTTCTTC. Translating gives CASSQGNEQFF.

This clone was seen a single time. The chain uses TRBV5-1 and TRBJ2-3; weak D call: TRBD2 (5 bases). CDR3 length: 16 amino acids. The germline gives CDR1 SGHRS, CDR2 YFSETQ. V dropped 0 bases and J dropped 3 bases, with 14 bases sitting between them. CDR3 sequence reads: CASSLASAGATDTQYF. The CDR3 DNA is TGCGCCAGCAGCTTGGCCTCGGCGGGCGCTACAGATACGCAGTATTTT.

The chain employs TRBV11-2 and TRBJ1-4; tentative D call: TRBD1 (5 bases). Germline-derived CDR1 and CDR2 are SGHAT and FQNNGV. The CDR3 consists of 16 residues. V lost 3 bases and J 8 bases, leaving 19 bases between the germline ends. CDR3 loop: CASSLGRGRRKEKLFF. The DNA of the CDR3 is TGTGCCAGCAGCTTGGGTAGGGGCAGGAGAAAAGAAAAACTGTTTTTT.

This clone was recorded a few times. V usage is TRBV3-1 (or the pseudogene TRBV3-2) and J usage is TRBJ2-5, with D tentatively TRBD1 or TRBD2 (6 bases each). Trimming took off 3 bases at V and 1 base at J, with 12 bases between the two ends. The CDR3 covers 15 residues. The germline V gene has CDR1 LGHDT and CDR2 YNNKEL (reference sequence). In nucleotides, the CDR3 is TGTGCCAGCAGCCAGGCACCGGGGGCCCAAGAGACCCAGTACTTC. This translates into CASSQAPGAQETQYF.

The chain carries TRBV6-5 and TRBJ1-2; 10 bases line up with TRBD1. V was pared by 6 bases and J by 6 bases, with 4 bases of the junction left unmatched. The CDR3 sequence is 13 residues long. The germline V gene has CDR1 MNHEY and CDR2 SVGAGI. CDR3 sequence reads: CASSPGTGDGYTF. The CDR3 coding sequence is TGTGCCAGCAGCCCCGGGACAGGGGATGGCTACACCTTC.

In its sample, this clone was seen a few times. V and J are TRBV13 and TRBJ1-6, with 8 bases matching TRBD1. The CDR3 is 15 amino acids. V was clipped by 5 bases and J by 8 bases; unmatched bases: 8. CDR1 PRHDT and CDR2 FYEKMQ come from the germline V gene (reference sequence). CDR3 residues: CASSLSPTGDSPLHF. CDR3 in DNA: TGTGCCAGCAGCCTCTCCCCGACAGGGGATTCACCCCTCCACTTT.

The chain links TRBV28 to TRBJ2-6; D gene unclear. The CDR3 is 16 residues long. Between the trimmed V and J ends, which lost 5 bases and 0 bases, there was a span of 11 bases. The germline CDR1 and CDR2 sequences are MDHEN and SYDVKM. CDR3 region: CASSQVRPSGANVLTF. The CDR3 DNA sequence: TGTGCCAGCAGTCAGGTACGGCCCTCTGGGGCCAACGTCCTGACTTTC. Complete variable domain (other parts from reference TRBV28 and TRBJ2-6): DVKVTQSSRYLVKRTGEKVFLECVQDMDHENMFWYRQDPGLGLRLIYFSYDVKMKEKGDIPEGYSVSREKKERFSLILESASTNQTSMYLCASSQVRPSGANVLTFGAGSRLTVL.

The rearrangement joins TRBV30 to TRBJ2-1; TRBD1 matches 7 bases. This CDR3 spans 13 amino acids. With V trimmed by 2 bases and J by 10 bases, 8 bases remained unmatched. Germline CDR1 GTSNPN, CDR2 SVGIG (reference sequence). In DNA, the CDR3 is TGTGCCTGGAGTCCAGGGACAGTACTCGAGCAGTTCTTC. Its translation is CAWSPGTVLEQFF.

V is TRBV18 and J is TRBJ1-4; no firm D call. The ends were cut back, 3 bases at V and 7 bases at J, with 12 bases in the middle. Per germline, CDR1 KGHSH and CDR2 LQKENI. The CDR3 runs 14 residues. In DNA form, the CDR3 reads TGTGCCAGCTCACCGGCGAGTCTTAGTGAAAAACTGTTTTTT. Translated: CASSPASLSEKLFF.

This sequence joins TRBV9 and TRBJ1-3; no reliable D call. V was cut by 0 bases and J by 7 bases, with 11 bases left in between. CDR3 length equals 14 residues. CDR1 and CDR2 from the germline V gene are SGDLS and YYNGEE. CDR3: CASSVDLAANTIYF. The CDR3 coding sequence is TGTGCCAGCAGCGTAGATCTCGCGGCGAACACCATATATTTT.

V gene TRBV11-2 combines with J gene TRBJ1-2; the D is unclear. V was trimmed by 5 bases and J by 7 bases, leaving 14 bases between them. This CDR3 is built from 13 residues. The V gene's germline CDR1 is SGHAT and CDR2 FQNNGV. CDR3 in DNA: TGTGCCAGCAGCAATGAAGGCCTGGGTGGCTACACCTTC. Amino acid sequence: CASSNEGLGGYTF. Using reference TRBV11-2 and TRBJ1-2 for the parts outside the CDR3, the full variable domain is EAGVAQSPRYKIIEKRQSVAFWCNPISGHATLYWYQQILGQGPKLLIQFQNNGVVDDSQLPKDRFSAERLKGVDSTLKIQPAKLEDSAVYLCASSNEGLGGYTFGSGTRLTVV.

This chain joins TRBV6-2 or TRBV6-3 and TRBJ1-6; D ambiguous. Germline V lookup: CDR1 MNHEY, CDR2 SVGEGT. This CDR3 contains 16 residues. V dropped 6 bases and J dropped 4 bases, with 16 bases sitting between them. As DNA, the CDR3 is TGTGCCAGCAGCCTGGAGTCGTTTCCTTATAATTCACCCCTCCACTTT. This codes for CASSLESFPYNSPLHF.

The genes are TRBV28 and TRBJ1-5; 7 bases match TRBD1. J gave up 7 bases and V 2 bases, and 8 bases lay outside the gene matches. The CDR3 totals 15 residues. Germline-derived CDR1 and CDR2 are MDHEN and SYDVKM. For the CDR3, the DNA is TGTGCCAGCAGTTTAACGAGACAGGGAGGACAGCCCCAGCATTTT. Protein product: CASSLTRQGGQPQHF. The complete variable domain, with remaining parts taken from reference TRBV28 and TRBJ1-5, reads DVKVTQSSRYLVKRTGEKVFLECVQDMDHENMFWYRQDPGLGLRLIYFSYDVKMKEKGDIPEGYSVSREKKERFSLILESASTNQTSMYLCASSLTRQGGQPQHFGDGTRLSIL.